Listed below are T cell receptor beta chains from one sample, sequenced in a study of post-analysis software for immune sequencing data. TCRdb reprocessed the PCR reads with MiXCR, giving one entry per CDR3 protein. The data show roughly 870,000 distinct CDR3 sequences, roughly 58% seen once. The specimen sequenced was blood. The receptors were sampled from a girl under 18 with multiple sclerosis. CDR3s include the opening cysteine and the closing phenylalanine or tryptophan. Fields, in order: V gene, J gene, clone size, D gene, CDR3 DNA, CDR3 protein. A D gene is named only where the DNA matches it firmly. Rows give clone size only sometimes, using once, few, many, or a class for an expanded clone.

TRBV20-1,TRBJ2-3,.,.,TGCAGTGCCACGGGACCACTCACAGATACGCAGTATTTT,CSATGPLTDTQYF
TRBV3-1,TRBJ2-7,.,TRBD2,TGTGCCAGCAGCCCTCCGCGGACTAGCGGGAGTAGCCACGAGCAGTACTTC,CASSPPRTSGSSHEQYF
TRBV7-2,TRBJ2-5,.,.,TGTGCCAGCAGCTTATCAGGGGTAATGGAGACCCAGTACTTC,CASSLSGVMETQYF
TRBV5-6,TRBJ1-2,.,.,TGTGCCAGCAGCTTGGAGACAGCCGGCTACACCTTC,CASSLETAGYTF
TRBV27,TRBJ2-3,.,TRBD2,TGTGCCAGCAGTTTTGCTAGCGGAAGCACAGATGCGCAGTATTTT,CASSFASGSTDAQYF
TRBV27,TRBJ2-1,.,TRBD2,TGTGCCAGCAGGGGCCCCGGGACTAGCGCCTACAATGAGCAGTTCTTC,CASRGPGTSAYNEQFF
TRBV6-5,TRBJ2-7,once,TRBD1,TGTGCCAGCAGGACAGGGGACACCTACGAGCAGTACTTC,CASRTGDTYEQYF
TRBV20-1,TRBJ2-3,.,.,TGCAGTGCTAGGCAGGGACACACAGATACGCAGTATTTT,CSARQGHTDTQYF
TRBV15,TRBJ2-1,.,.,TGTGCCACCAGCAGAGATCCAGGTTCCTACAATGAGCAGTTCTTC,CATSRDPGSYNEQFF
TRBV11-2,TRBJ2-1,once,.,TGTGCCAGCAGCTTAGACAATTCAATCTACAGTGAGCAGTTCTTC,CASSLDNSIYSEQFF
TRBV10-3,TRBJ2-5,.,.,TGTGCCATCAATGCCAGAAGCCAAGAGACCCAGTACTTC,CAINARSQETQYF
TRBV4-1,TRBJ2-1,.,TRBD2,TGCGCCAGCAGCCAAGTGGGGAGGGTCGACAATGAGCAGTTCTTC,CASSQVGRVDNEQFF
TRBV7-8,TRBJ2-3,.,TRBD2,TGTGCCAGCAGCTTTAGCGGGGGCGCGTCGTATTTT,CASSFSGGASYF
TRBV5-1,TRBJ2-5,few,.,TGCGCCAGCAGCTTGGATTCAGGACAGATAAACCAGTACTTC,CASSLDSGQINQYF
TRBV12-3/TRBV12-4,TRBJ2-7,.,TRBD1,TGTGCCAGCAGTTTAGTTGACAGGGTTTACTCCTACGAGCAGTACTTC,CASSLVDRVYSYEQYF
TRBV5-1,TRBJ2-1,.,TRBD1,TGCGCCAGCAGCGATCGGACAGGTACCAATGAGCAGTTCTTC,CASSDRTGTNEQFF
TRBV2,TRBJ2-7,.,.,TGTGCCAGCAGGTACAAGAGCGAGCAGTACTTC,CASRYKSEQYF
TRBV6-5,TRBJ2-7,.,.,TGTGCCAGCACCGTAGCCCCTGGATGGGAGCAGTACTTC,CASTVAPGWEQYF
TRBV12-3/TRBV12-4,TRBJ1-5,.,.,TGTGCCAGCAGTTTAGGGGACAATAGCAATCAGCCCCAGCATTTT,CASSLGDNSNQPQHF
TRBV3-1,TRBJ2-1,.,TRBD2,TGTGCCAGCAGCCCCGAAGCAAGAGGACTAGCCCTAAACAATGAGCAGTTCTTC,CASSPEARGLALNNEQFF
TRBV29-1,TRBJ2-3,.,.,TGCAGCGATATTACAGGGACAGATACGCAGTATTTT,CSDITGTDTQYF
TRBV21-1,TRBJ2-1,.,.,TGTCCGGGTCGTAATGAGCAGTTCTTC,CPGRNEQFF
TRBV5-1,TRBJ2-6,.,.,TGCGCCAGCAGCTTGGCGAAGGGGTCTGGGGCCAACGTCCTGACTTTC,CASSLAKGSGANVLTF
TRBV5-1,TRBJ2-7,.,.,TGCGCCAGCAGAGAAAGCGGGTCTACCTACAATGAGCAGTACTTC,CASRESGSTYNEQYF
TRBV3-1,TRBJ1-4,.,TRBD1,TGTGCCAGCAGCCACGGGAGGGGACAGGGACGAGAAAAACTGTTTTTT,CASSHGRGQGREKLFF
TRBV20-1,TRBJ2-7,few,.,TGCAGTGCTAGGTGGGGGGATCGCTACGAGCAGTACTTC,CSARWGDRYEQYF
TRBV12-5,TRBJ2-7,.,.,TGTGCTAGTGGTTTGGATACAGCCTACGAGCAGTACTTC,CASGLDTAYEQYF
TRBV7-9,TRBJ1-3,.,.,TGTGCCAGCAGCCAACAACAGGGAAACACCATATATTTT,CASSQQQGNTIYF
TRBV5-5,TRBJ2-6,few,.,TGTGCCAGCAGCCTCTGGAGGAACTCTGGGGCCAACGTCCTGACTTTC,CASSLWRNSGANVLTF
TRBV20-1,TRBJ2-3,.,TRBD2,TGCAGTCCAAGAGGGACTAGCGGGAGGGAATCCACAGATACGCAGTATTTT,CSPRGTSGRESTDTQYF
TRBV5-1,TRBJ2-7,.,.,TGCGCCAGCAGCTTGGTATCCGGGGGGCAAGCCTACGAGCAGTACTTC,CASSLVSGGQAYEQYF
TRBV5-1,TRBJ2-6,.,TRBD1,TGCGCCAGCAGCTTGTCCCCGACAGGGGGGGTCTCTGGGGCCAACGTCCTGACTTTC,CASSLSPTGGVSGANVLTF
TRBV5-1,TRBJ1-2,.,.,TGCGCCAGCAGCTTGGAGGCAGGGATACGAGGCTATGGCTACACCTTC,CASSLEAGIRGYGYTF
TRBV20-1,TRBJ2-5,once,.,TGCAGTGCTGGCCCGAACAGGGTTAGGGGCCAAGAGACCCAGTACTTC,CSAGPNRVRGQETQYF
TRBV11-1,TRBJ2-5,.,TRBD2,TGTGCCAGCAGCTCGGGACTAGCATCGCCTGAGCAGTACTTC,CASSSGLASPEQYF
TRBV24-1,TRBJ2-1,.,.,TGTGCCACCAGTGATTTGAGGGACAAGAACAATGAGCAGTTCTTC,CATSDLRDKNNEQFF
TRBV29-1,TRBJ2-1,few,.,TGCAGCGCCCAAAACGCGGGCTGGGGTGAGCAGTTCTTC,CSAQNAGWGEQFF
TRBV6-5,TRBJ1-2,few,TRBD1,TGTGCCAGCAGTTACTCCGGGACAGGCAATGGCTACACCTTC,CASSYSGTGNGYTF
TRBV20-1,TRBJ2-1,.,.,TGCAGTGCTAGGATCCGGGACAAGTCCTACAATGAGCAGTTCTTC,CSARIRDKSYNEQFF
TRBV29-1,TRBJ2-1,few,TRBD1,TGCAGCGAAAGAGGACAGGAAGGATCCTACAATGAGCAGTTCTTC,CSERGQEGSYNEQFF
TRBV7-6,TRBJ2-1,.,.,TGTGCCAGCAGCTTCAGTAGTAGCGGATCACTCAATGAGCAGTTCTTC,CASSFSSSGSLNEQFF
TRBV2,TRBJ2-5,.,TRBD2,TGTGCCAGCAGTTACCCCTTAGGTCCGGGGGGGAGAGAGACCCAGTACTTC,CASSYPLGPGGRETQYF
TRBV5-1,TRBJ2-6,.,.,TGCGCCAGCAGCCCGACGGGACGGCTGGTCTCTGGGGCCAACGTCCTGACTTTC,CASSPTGRLVSGANVLTF
TRBV18,TRBJ1-6,.,.,TGCGCCAGCTCACCAATCCCCCTCGGTTCACCCCTCCACTTT,CASSPIPLGSPLHF
TRBV7-8,TRBJ1-2,.,.,TGTGCCAGCAGCTTAGCGCGGGAGGGGACGGGCTACACCTTC,CASSLAREGTGYTF
TRBV13,TRBJ1-1,.,TRBD1,TGTGCCAGCAGCGCACAGGGGTCGAAGGCTTTCTTT,CASSAQGSKAFF
TRBV30,TRBJ1-2,.,.,TGTGCCTGGAGGCTTGGGGGTGGCTACACCTTC,CAWRLGGGYTF
TRBV9,TRBJ2-7,.,.,TGTGCCAGCAGCGTGGGCAACGAGCAGTACTTC,CASSVGNEQYF
TRBV5-1,TRBJ2-7,few,.,TGCGCCAGCAGCCTGGACCCCGGGACGGTGAACTACGAGCAGTACTTC,CASSLDPGTVNYEQYF
TRBV27,TRBJ2-3,.,TRBD2,TGTGCCAGCAGTTCCGGACTAGCGGGGACCACAGATACGCAGTATTTT,CASSSGLAGTTDTQYF